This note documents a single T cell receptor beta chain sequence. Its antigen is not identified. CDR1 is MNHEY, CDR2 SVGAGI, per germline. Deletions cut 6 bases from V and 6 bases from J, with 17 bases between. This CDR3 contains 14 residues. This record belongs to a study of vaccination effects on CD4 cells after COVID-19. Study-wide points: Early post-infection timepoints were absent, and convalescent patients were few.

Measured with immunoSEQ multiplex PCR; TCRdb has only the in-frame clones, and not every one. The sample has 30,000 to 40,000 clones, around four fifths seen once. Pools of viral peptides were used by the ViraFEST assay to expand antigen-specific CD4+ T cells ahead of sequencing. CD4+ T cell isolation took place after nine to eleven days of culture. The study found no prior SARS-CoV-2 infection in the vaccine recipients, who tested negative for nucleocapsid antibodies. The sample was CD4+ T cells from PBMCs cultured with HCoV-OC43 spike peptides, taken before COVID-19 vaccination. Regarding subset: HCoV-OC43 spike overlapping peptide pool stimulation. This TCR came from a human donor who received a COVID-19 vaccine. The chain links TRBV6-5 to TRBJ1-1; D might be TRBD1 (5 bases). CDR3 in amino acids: CASSSRRGWAEAFF. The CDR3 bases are TGTGCCAGCAGCTCTCGGAGGGGATGGGCTGAAGCTTTCTTT.